The entry below describes one TCR beta chain. The entry originates in a study of blood T cell repertoires in COVID-19. The overall study: Sample material is recorded as cDNA or gDNA derived from T cells, B-cell-depleted T cells, or PBMCs.

In germline, CDR1 is MDHEN, CDR2 SYDVKM. This CDR3 comprises 12 residues. The V end was cut by 7 bases, the J end by 3 bases, with 9 bases between. The method was immunoSEQ multiplex PCR; TCRdb's version includes in-frame clones alone and lacks a portion of them. Of some 180,000 clones in the sample, approximately 84% were seen once. Patients from Seattle were sampled longitudinally, starting during active infection. Material for sequencing was peripheral blood. The TCR originated in a woman over 75 with COVID-19, enrolled during active disease. The gene calls are TRBV28 and TRBJ1-2; no firm D call. CDR3 nucleotides: TGTGCCAGCACTGGCAGCGACTATGGCTACACCTTC. Its protein product is CASTGSDYGYTF.